The sample holds one count of the clone carrying this T cell receptor beta chain. Its antigen is still unknown. This specimen comes from a study of T cell responses to AZD1222 COVID-19 vaccine. Points from the study as a whole: Spike regions recognized by vaccine-associated CD4 TCRs spanned the protein, led by 160-218 and 743-854.

Generated by immunoSEQ multiplex PCR, the TCRdb table keeps only in-frame clones and is missing some. The sample contains under 200,000 clones, around 85% of which appear only once. The material was peripheral blood, obtained 28 days after the second AZD1222 dose. The origin of this receptor is an adult who received the AZD1222 COVID-19 vaccine.

The CDR3 loop reads CASSLGENTEAFF. The CDR3 region has the DNA TGTGCCAGCAGCTTAGGAGAAAACACTGAAGCTTTCTTT. V usage is TRBV11-3 and J usage is TRBJ1-1; D unresolved. Germline assignment: CDR1 SGHNT and CDR2 YENEEA. Trimming removed 1 base from V and 2 bases from J, with 5 bases in between. The CDR3 runs 13 residues.